The table lists the clone carrying this TCR beta chain with a few counts. The record originates from a study of blood T cell repertoires in COVID-19. In the study overall: Whether acute or convalescent, the COVID-19 samples came from the United States, Italy and Spain.

Unmatched junction bases numbered 7, after V lost 3 bases and J lost 3 bases. CDR3 length equals 16 residues. Germline V gene lookup returns CDR1 SGHRS and CDR2 YFSETQ. Profiled with immunoSEQ multiplex PCR; TCRdb holds only in-frame clones, not every one. This table holds 45,000 to 60,000 clones, around nine tenths found once. The receptor was isolated from a man in his fifties or sixties with active or convalescent COVID-19. Input material: peripheral blood. J is TRBJ2-1 and V is TRBV5-1; TRBD2 aligns across 9 bases. The CDR3 is CASSSHLAGIYNEQFF. The CDR3 coding sequence is TGCGCCAGCAGCTCCCATCTAGCGGGGATCTACAATGAGCAGTTCTTC.